These 29 T cell receptor beta chains were sequenced from one sample in a study of shared clonotypes between healthy human individuals. Using immunoSEQ multiplex PCR, the repertoire was profiled, and TCRdb retains in-frame clones only, with some absent. Here the sample spans under 2,500,000 clones, approximately 94% being singletons. Sequences were obtained from naive CD4+ T cells sorted from blood. Subset here: CD45RA+ positively selected. These receptors all stem from a man aged 18-30 years in good health.

The chain couples TRBV30 to TRBJ2-7, with 8 bases aligning to TRBD1. CDR1 and CDR2 (germline): GTSNPN, SVGIG (reference sequence). This CDR3 region has 15 residues. V shed 2 bases, J shed 2 bases, and the junction held 8 bases outside the gene matches. The CDR3 coding sequence is TGTGCCTGGAGTCTCTCAACAGGGGGGCCCTACGAGCAGTACTTC. Its translation is CAWSLSTGGPYEQYF.

The rearrangement links TRBV10-3 to TRBJ2-1; TRBD2 matches at 12 bases. V was pared by 8 bases and J by 9 bases, with 8 bases of the junction left unmatched. The germline gives CDR1 ENHRY, CDR2 SYGVKD. The CDR3 totals 14 residues. CDR3 bases: TGTGCCATCGCCCTAGCGGGAGGGCCGGGTGAGCAGTTCTTC. Protein product: CAIALAGGPGEQFF.

V is TRBV5-4 and J is TRBJ2-3, with D hard to call. The germline V gene has CDR1 SGHNT and CDR2 YYREEE (reference sequence). The CDR3 consists of 12 residues. V was shortened by 0 bases and J by 6 bases, with 5 bases between the two germline ends. The CDR3 loop is CASSLAGDTQYF. The CDR3, as DNA: TGTGCCAGCAGCTTGGCAGGCGATACGCAGTATTTT.

This clone has just one count. V gene TRBV30 combines with J gene TRBJ2-7; tentative D call: TRBD1 (5 bases). Trimming stripped 0 bases from V and 3 bases from J, with 12 bases between. Looked up from germline, CDR1 is GTSNPN and CDR2 is SVGIG (reference sequence). The CDR3 runs to 14 residues. CDR3 DNA sequence: TGTGCCTGGAGTGTCCAGTGGACACTCTACGAGCAGTACTTC. Encoded protein: CAWSVQWTLYEQYF.

The chain joins TRBV21-1 to TRBJ2-7. TRBV21-1 is noted as a pseudogene. The CDR3 is 13 amino acids. The CDR3, as DNA: TGTGCTCCACCCGGACCCTTTTTTCCCGAGCAGTACTTC. Translation gives CAPPGPFFPEQYF.

Concerning this clone: The sample has other DNA sequences that encode this CDR3 too. The CDR3 spells CSVGGVGEKLFF. In nucleotides, the CDR3 is TGCAGCGTTGGAGGGGTCGGGGAAAAACTGTTTTTT. V and J are TRBV29-1 and TRBJ1-4; D is possibly TRBD1 (5 bases). The CDR3 has 12 amino acids. Germline CDR1 reads SQVTM; CDR2 reads ANQGSEA. The V end was cut by 4 bases, the J end by 8 bases, with 11 bases between.

This sequence joins TRBV27 and TRBJ2-7; 14 bases align to TRBD2. With 5 bases clipped from V and 7 bases from J, the junction kept 10 bases outside the gene matches. CDR1 is MNHEY, CDR2 SMNVEV, per germline (reference sequence). This CDR3 region has 16 residues. The CDR3, as DNA: TGTGCCAGCAGTACCGGGACTAGCGGGAGTCGGCCTGAGCAGTACTTC. Translating gives CASSTGTSGSRPEQYF.

The V gene is TRBV10-3, the J gene TRBJ2-7; 12 nucleotides line up with TRBD2. Trimming took 5 bases from V and 4 from J; bases not matched to a gene: 3. The CDR3 covers 14 residues. CDR1 is ENHRY, CDR2 SYGVKD, per germline. CDR3 DNA: TGTGCCATCAGTCGACTAGCGGGAGAGTACGAGCAGTACTTC. This codes for CAISRLAGEYEQYF.

The chain has TRBV5-6 and TRBJ2-5, with TRBD2 identical over 8 bases. The CDR3 contains 13 residues. The trim removed 4 bases at V and 2 bases at J, leaving 1 base unmatched. Germline CDR1 and CDR2: SGHDT and YYEEEE. The CDR3 DNA follows: TGTGCCAGCAGCATAGCGGGACAAGAGACCCAGTACTTC. Its translation is CASSIAGQETQYF.

The CDR3 nucleotides are TGTGCCAGCAGCCGGGGGTGGGCCTACGAGCAGTACTTC. Protein sequence: CASSRGWAYEQYF. The chain couples TRBV9 to TRBJ2-7, with D possibly matching TRBD2 (6 bases). This CDR3 has 13 residues. V was shortened by 4 bases and J by 2 bases, with 10 bases between the two germline ends. Germline lookup yields CDR1 SGDLS and CDR2 YYNGEE.

CDR3 in DNA: TGTGCCAGCAGTGAAGGGGTAGACAGGTCCTATGGCTACACCTTC. It specifies CASSEGVDRSYGYTF. This chain connects TRBV6-1 to TRBJ1-2, with a tentative D call TRBD1 (6 bases). V was pared by 1 base and J by 4 bases, with 13 bases between. This CDR3 region has 15 residues. Germline loops: CDR1 MNHNS, CDR2 SASEGT.

The chain combines TRBV15 with TRBJ1-2; 10 positions match TRBD1. The V gene's germline CDR1 is LNHNV and CDR2 YYDKDF (reference sequence). The ends lost 2 bases at V and 6 bases at J; junction bases unmatched: 6. CDR3 length: 15 amino acids. The CDR3 coding sequence is TGTGCCACCAGCAGAAGCGAGACAGGGGGCGATGGCTACACCTTC. This encodes CATSRSETGGDGYTF.

The genes are TRBV30 and TRBJ1-2, with 7 bases identical to TRBD1. V lost 2 bases, J lost 8 bases, and 8 bases stayed unmatched. Germline CDR1 reads GTSNPN; CDR2 reads SVGIG (reference sequence). The CDR3 has 13 amino acids. In DNA form, the CDR3 reads TGTGCCTGGAGTACCGGGACAGAGTCGGGCTACACCTTC. Protein product: CAWSTGTESGYTF.

J is TRBJ1-1 and V is TRBV10-1, with no clear D. V was trimmed by 0 bases and J by 2 bases, leaving 10 bases between them. Germline-derived CDR1 and CDR2 are WNHNN and SYGVQD (reference sequence). The CDR3 is 15 residues long. CDR3 DNA sequence: TGCGCCAGCAGTGAGTCGATAGGGAAAAACACTGAAGCTTTCTTT. This encodes CASSESIGKNTEAFF.

This sequence joins TRBV6-6 and TRBJ2-4, with D perhaps matching TRBD2 (6 bases). V gave up 7 bases and J gave up 0 bases, with 10 bases separating them. The germline CDR1 and CDR2 sequences are MNHNY and SVGAGI (reference sequence). The CDR3 has 14 residues. The CDR3 here is CASMEGIAKNIQYF. The CDR3 DNA reads as TGTGCCAGCATGGAGGGGATAGCCAAAAACATTCAGTACTTC.

The chain recombines TRBV19 with TRBJ2-1; the match to TRBD2 covers 7 bases. V gave up 3 bases and J gave up 10 bases; unmatched junction bases: 12. CDR1 and CDR2 (germline): LNHDA, SQIVND (reference sequence). The CDR3 totals 15 residues. The CDR3 loop reads CASSMTSQLQYEQFF. For the CDR3, the DNA is TGTGCCAGTAGTATGACTAGCCAGCTACAGTACGAGCAGTTCTTC. Based on the CDR3 plus reference TRBV19 and TRBJ2-1, the full variable domain is DGGITQSPKYLFRKEGQNVTLSCEQNLNHDAMYWYRQDPGQGLRLIYYSQIVNDFQKGDIAEGYSVSREKKESFPLTVTSAQKNPTAFYLCASSMTSQLQYEQFFGPGTRLTVL.

This sequence joins TRBV18 and TRBJ2-7; weak D call: TRBD2 (5 bases). Trimming removed 6 bases at V and 2 bases at J, with 14 bases between. Germline CDR1 reads KGHSH; CDR2 reads LQKENI. CDR3 length: 14 residues. Here the CDR3 DNA reads TGTGCCAGCTCCCACCCGGGATCACCCTACGAGCAGTACTTC. It specifies CASSHPGSPYEQYF.

The chain employs TRBV7-2 and TRBJ2-5; weak D call: TRBD1 (5 bases). V lost 5 bases to trimming and J lost 3 bases, with 16 bases between them. CDR1 is SGHTA and CDR2 is FQGNSA in the germline V gene. CDR3 length equals 15 residues. The CDR3 coding sequence is TGTGCCAGCAGCCCCCTACCAGGCAGGGAAGAGACCCAGTACTTC. It encodes CASSPLPGREETQYF.

The CDR3, as DNA: TGTGCCAGCTCACCAGGGGGGCAGGTGCGGGATGGCTACACCTTC. Amino acids: CASSPGGQVRDGYTF. The chain is built from TRBV18 and TRBJ1-2; D perhaps matches TRBD1 (6 bases). Trimming removed 2 bases at V and 6 bases at J, with 16 bases between. Germline lookup yields CDR1 KGHSH and CDR2 LQKENI. The CDR3 totals 15 residues.

The genes are TRBV19 and TRBJ1-2; D unclear. The length of the CDR3 is 13 residues. The germline V gene has CDR1 LNHDA and CDR2 SQIVND (reference sequence). Trimming took 3 bases from V and 4 from J, leaving 9 bases between them. CDR3 sequence (DNA): TGTGCCAGTAGTATGGAACCACGCTATGGCTACACCTTC. The encoded protein is CASSMEPRYGYTF.

This clone was picked up a small number of times. The rearrangement links TRBV19 to TRBJ1-5; TRBD1 matches at 7 bases. The ends lost 10 bases at V and 1 base at J; junction bases unmatched: 7. Germline V gene lookup returns CDR1 LNHDA and CDR2 SQIVND (reference sequence). CDR3 size: 14 residues. The CDR3 bases are TGTGCCATTTTTGCAGGGGGAAGCAATCAGCCCCAGCATTTT. Translated, it gives CAIFAGGSNQPQHF.

The V and J genes are TRBV7-9 and TRBJ2-4; TRBD2 matches at 7 bases. Trimming removed 5 bases from V and 5 bases from J; junction bases left unmatched: 9. The CDR3 has 15 residues. Germline assignment: CDR1 SEHNR and CDR2 FQNEAQ (reference sequence). In DNA, the CDR3 is TGTGCCAGCAGCCCGGGAGGCACTACCCAAAACATTCAGTACTTC. Its protein product is CASSPGGTTQNIQYF.

This chain uses TRBV4-1 with TRBJ1-3, with D possibly matching TRBD1 (5 bases). Trimming pared 4 bases from V and 7 bases from J, leaving 17 bases between. The CDR3 extends over 15 amino acids. Germline-derived CDR1 and CDR2 are MGHRA and YSYEKL. For the CDR3, the DNA is TGCGCCAGCAGCCGGGCAACCGGGACTCAGAACACCATATATTTT. Its translation is CASSRATGTQNTIYF.

The chain couples TRBV27 to TRBJ1-1, with D uncertain. The germline V gene has CDR1 MNHEY and CDR2 SMNVEV (reference sequence). V was shortened by 3 bases and J by 1 base, with 12 bases between the two germline ends. This CDR3 has 15 residues. In nucleotides, the CDR3 is TGTGCCAGCAGTTTGAGTATTACAGCGAACACTGAAGCTTTCTTT. Translating gives CASSLSITANTEAFF.

This clone was counted a single time. This rearrangement joins TRBV6-5 to TRBJ2-3; D gene uncertain. The CDR3 loop spans 14 amino acids. The germline V and J ends were trimmed by 8 bases and 6 bases, with 18 bases remaining between them. Germline V lookup: CDR1 MNHEY, CDR2 SVGAGI. CDR3 nucleotide sequence: TGTGCCAGCCGCGCGAGGTTGGGATCGGATACGCAGTATTTT. As protein: CASRARLGSDTQYF.

The chain is built from TRBV11-2 and TRBJ2-7; D possibly uses TRBD1 or TRBD2 (5 bases each). Germline assignment: CDR1 SGHAT and CDR2 FQNNGV. With 5 bases removed from V and 0 bases from J, the gap between germline ends came to 14 bases. The CDR3 sequence is 15 residues long. The CDR3: CASSQGRKSSYEQYF. For the CDR3, the DNA is TGTGCCAGCAGCCAGGGACGGAAAAGCTCCTACGAGCAGTACTTC.

This clone came up a few times. The chain combines TRBV11-3 with TRBJ2-6; D not certain. Germline V gene data show CDR1 as SGHNT and CDR2 as YENEEA. The CDR3 has 15 amino acids. V shed 0 bases and J shed 0 bases, with 3 bases lying between them. The CDR3 nucleotides are TGTGCCAGCAGCTTAGACAGCTCTGGGGCCAACGTCCTGACTTTC. It codes for CASSLDSSGANVLTF.

A remark on this clone: The same CDR3 is also encoded by other DNA sequences in this sample. This chain uses TRBV25-1 with TRBJ1-1; 8 bases agree with TRBD1. V shed 7 bases, J shed 0 bases, and the junction held 4 bases outside the gene matches. CDR1 and CDR2 from the germline V gene are MGHDK and SYGVNS. This CDR3 is built from 14 residues. In nucleotides, the CDR3 is TGTGCCAGCACAAGGACAGGGATGAACACTGAAGCTTTCTTT. This encodes CASTRTGMNTEAFF.

The J gene is TRBJ2-3, the V gene TRBV30; D gene uncertain. The CDR3 contains 12 residues. Germline lookup yields CDR1 GTSNPN and CDR2 SVGIG (reference sequence). Between the trimmed V and J ends, which lost 2 bases and 1 base, there was a span of 4 bases. CDR3: CAWSRRTDTQYF. The DNA of the CDR3 is TGTGCCTGGAGTCGCCGCACAGATACGCAGTATTTT.